This TCR beta chain emerged from a study of cytomegalovirus exposure and HLA in healthy donors (dated by TCRdb to the late 2010s). Looking at the study overall: According to a later analysis, the approximately 120 validation repertoires were produced on the same platform as the 600 to 850 repertoires of the first cohort. The study was designed to test whether signatures of past pathogen exposure could be identified by cataloging public T cell receptors. A separate validation cohort of more than 100 different subjects was used in addition to the 666-subject first cohort. High-throughput TCR immunosequencing, statistical association of individual TCRs with disease status, and machine learning were combined to predict cytomegalovirus infection status. General study outcomes and caveats: In vitro tests confirmed that a few of the cytomegalovirus-associated TCR beta chains recognize cytomegalovirus antigens. The study gave a list of under 200 TCR beta chains associated with cytomegalovirus. The authors suggested that the approach could potentially be generalized to other disease states and immunological phenotypes. While some public TCRs were present in many individuals, most TCR sequences turned up only very rarely across donors. All 120 or so repertoires were used to score co-occurrence in the validation cohort in a later analysis, because that analysis had no HLA typing for the cohort. Cytomegalovirus status was reported to be diagnosed by the classifier with high specificity and sensitivity in both the original and validation cohorts. In a later analysis, TCRs clustered in the first cohort were found to also tend to co-occur in the approximately 120 validation repertoires, with around 94% of cluster scores above 0.

Germline trimming: 1 base from V, 7 bases from J; junction bases outside gene matches: 3. From its cysteine to its phenylalanine, the CDR3 spans 15 amino acids. Only the CDR3 DNA is retained, 45 bases long and in frame from the first base. CDR1 is given as LNHNV and CDR2 as YYDKDF, both from the germline V gene (reference sequence). The library came from the immunoSEQ multiplex PCR assay. As for the authors' bioinformatics: A statistical classification framework was built to diagnose cytomegalovirus status from the catalog of TCR beta chain sequences. TCRdb carries this immuneACCESS record with in-frame sequences only. Its versions omit some clonotypes, under half of them owing to an unresolved V gene in the studies checked, with the rest unexplained. V, J and clone size are taken as reported in that table, and D and trimming were inferred from the DNA itself. Within this sample are approximately 190,000 clones, with more than 65% of them counted one time only. The ten largest account for under 15% of the sample.

As regards this clone: Its antigen is still unknown. Within one base of it there is no much larger clone, and no base qualities were kept.

Donors formed part of the validation cohort, which comprised over a hundred subjects and was distinct from the first cohort of some 700 subjects. The source of this sequence is a woman in her thirties in good health and CMV-seropositive. The chain uses TRBV15 and TRBJ2-1, and TRBD2 aligns with 11 junction nucleotides. Sequenced sample: PBMCs. The CDR3: CATSRVTSGRNEQFF. The nucleotides read TGTGCCACCAGCAGAGTCACTAGCGGGAGAAATGAGCAGTTCTTC. The CDR3 plus the reference TRBV15 and TRBJ2-1 genes for the other parts give the full variable domain: DAMVIQNPRYQVTQFGKPVTLSCSQTLNHNVMYWYQQKSSQAPKLLFHYYDKDFNNEADTPDNFQSRRPNTSFCFLDIRSPGLGDTAMYLCATSRVTSGRNEQFFGPGTRLTVL.